A selection of T cell receptor beta chains follows, all from one sample in a study of T cell responses to AZD1222 COVID-19 vaccine. Only in-frame clones appear in the TCRdb table, and some are missing; sequencing was by immunoSEQ multiplex PCR. This table has about 34,000 clones, approximately 80% appearing once. Material: peripheral blood, obtained 28 days after the second AZD1222 dose. Every receptor here comes from an adult who received the AZD1222 COVID-19 vaccine. The CDR3 runs from the conserved cysteine through the conserved F or W. D genes are given only for firm matches. Rows may omit the clone size; those that give it use once, few, many or a size class.

J gene: TRBJ1-1; D gene: -; clone size: -; CDR3 length: 13; V gene: TRBV6-5; CDR3 protein: CATQDRLNTEAFF; CDR3 DNA: TGTGCCACCCAGGACAGATTGAACACTGAAGCTTTCTTT
J gene: TRBJ1-2; D gene: -; clone size: -; CDR3 length: 13; V gene: TRBV6-1; CDR3 protein: CASSEARAYGYTF; CDR3 DNA: TGTGCCAGCAGTGAGGCAAGAGCCTATGGCTACACCTTC
J gene: TRBJ1-1; D gene: TRBD1; clone size: -; CDR3 length: 13; V gene: TRBV7-9; CDR3 protein: CASSLGQTGVAFF; CDR3 DNA: TGTGCCAGCAGCTTAGGACAAACAGGGGTAGCTTTCTTT
J gene: TRBJ2-7; D gene: -; clone size: -; CDR3 length: 12; V gene: TRBV7-2; CDR3 protein: CASSLRLGEQYF; CDR3 DNA: TGTGCCAGCAGCTTAAGGCTCGGGGAGCAGTACTTC
J gene: TRBJ2-1; D gene: TRBD2; clone size: once; CDR3 length: 17; V gene: TRBV5-1; CDR3 protein: CASSQNLLAGGPGEQFF; CDR3 DNA: TGCGCCAGCAGCCAGAACTTACTAGCGGGGGGGCCTGGTGAGCAGTTCTTC
J gene: TRBJ2-6; D gene: -; clone size: -; CDR3 length: 18; V gene: TRBV5-1; CDR3 protein: CASSTTGTPRSGANVLTF; CDR3 DNA: TGCGCCAGCAGTACAACCGGGACACCCCGCTCTGGGGCCAACGTCCTGACTTTC
J gene: TRBJ2-1; D gene: TRBD1; clone size: -; CDR3 length: 16; V gene: TRBV4-1; CDR3 protein: CASSQVFGIGGTEQFF; CDR3 DNA: TGCGCCAGCAGCCAAGTATTTGGCATAGGGGGCACTGAGCAGTTCTTC
J gene: TRBJ2-1; D gene: TRBD2; clone size: -; CDR3 length: 19; V gene: TRBV7-2; CDR3 protein: CASSSLGPALAGSYNEQFF; CDR3 DNA: TGTGCCAGCAGCTCCTTAGGCCCCGCTCTAGCGGGCTCCTACAATGAGCAGTTCTTC
J gene: TRBJ2-1; D gene: TRBD2; clone size: once; CDR3 length: 16; V gene: TRBV3-1/TRBV3-2; CDR3 protein: CASSQDSSGRLNEQFF; CDR3 DNA: TGTGCCAGCAGCCAAGATTCTAGCGGGAGGCTCAATGAGCAGTTCTTC
J gene: TRBJ1-6; D gene: -; clone size: -; CDR3 length: 17; V gene: TRBV5-3; CDR3 protein: CARSLLDRGASNSPLHF; CDR3 DNA: TGTGCCAGAAGCTTGTTGGATCGCGGCGCCTCCAATTCACCCCTCCACTTT
J gene: TRBJ1-1; D gene: -; clone size: -; CDR3 length: 13; V gene: TRBV5-1; CDR3 protein: CASSLVVGTEAFF; CDR3 DNA: TGCGCCAGCAGCTTGGTTGTGGGGACTGAAGCTTTCTTT
J gene: TRBJ2-5; D gene: -; clone size: -; CDR3 length: 11; V gene: TRBV27; CDR3 protein: CASSLRETQYF; CDR3 DNA: TGTGCCAGCAGTTTACGTGAGACCCAGTACTTC
J gene: TRBJ1-5; D gene: -; clone size: -; CDR3 length: 13; V gene: TRBV28; CDR3 protein: CASSRQAVQPQHF; CDR3 DNA: TGTGCCAGCAGCCGACAGGCGGTTCAGCCCCAGCATTTT
J gene: TRBJ1-1; D gene: -; clone size: -; CDR3 length: 16; V gene: TRBV18; CDR3 protein: CASSPLEGMDRTEAFF; CDR3 DNA: TGTGCCAGCTCACCACTCGAGGGTATGGATAGAACTGAAGCTTTCTTT
J gene: TRBJ1-2; D gene: TRBD1; clone size: -; CDR3 length: 16; V gene: TRBV3-1/TRBV3-2; CDR3 protein: CASTPYGIQGHYGYTF; CDR3 DNA: TGTGCCAGCACCCCATACGGGATACAGGGGCACTATGGCTACACCTTC